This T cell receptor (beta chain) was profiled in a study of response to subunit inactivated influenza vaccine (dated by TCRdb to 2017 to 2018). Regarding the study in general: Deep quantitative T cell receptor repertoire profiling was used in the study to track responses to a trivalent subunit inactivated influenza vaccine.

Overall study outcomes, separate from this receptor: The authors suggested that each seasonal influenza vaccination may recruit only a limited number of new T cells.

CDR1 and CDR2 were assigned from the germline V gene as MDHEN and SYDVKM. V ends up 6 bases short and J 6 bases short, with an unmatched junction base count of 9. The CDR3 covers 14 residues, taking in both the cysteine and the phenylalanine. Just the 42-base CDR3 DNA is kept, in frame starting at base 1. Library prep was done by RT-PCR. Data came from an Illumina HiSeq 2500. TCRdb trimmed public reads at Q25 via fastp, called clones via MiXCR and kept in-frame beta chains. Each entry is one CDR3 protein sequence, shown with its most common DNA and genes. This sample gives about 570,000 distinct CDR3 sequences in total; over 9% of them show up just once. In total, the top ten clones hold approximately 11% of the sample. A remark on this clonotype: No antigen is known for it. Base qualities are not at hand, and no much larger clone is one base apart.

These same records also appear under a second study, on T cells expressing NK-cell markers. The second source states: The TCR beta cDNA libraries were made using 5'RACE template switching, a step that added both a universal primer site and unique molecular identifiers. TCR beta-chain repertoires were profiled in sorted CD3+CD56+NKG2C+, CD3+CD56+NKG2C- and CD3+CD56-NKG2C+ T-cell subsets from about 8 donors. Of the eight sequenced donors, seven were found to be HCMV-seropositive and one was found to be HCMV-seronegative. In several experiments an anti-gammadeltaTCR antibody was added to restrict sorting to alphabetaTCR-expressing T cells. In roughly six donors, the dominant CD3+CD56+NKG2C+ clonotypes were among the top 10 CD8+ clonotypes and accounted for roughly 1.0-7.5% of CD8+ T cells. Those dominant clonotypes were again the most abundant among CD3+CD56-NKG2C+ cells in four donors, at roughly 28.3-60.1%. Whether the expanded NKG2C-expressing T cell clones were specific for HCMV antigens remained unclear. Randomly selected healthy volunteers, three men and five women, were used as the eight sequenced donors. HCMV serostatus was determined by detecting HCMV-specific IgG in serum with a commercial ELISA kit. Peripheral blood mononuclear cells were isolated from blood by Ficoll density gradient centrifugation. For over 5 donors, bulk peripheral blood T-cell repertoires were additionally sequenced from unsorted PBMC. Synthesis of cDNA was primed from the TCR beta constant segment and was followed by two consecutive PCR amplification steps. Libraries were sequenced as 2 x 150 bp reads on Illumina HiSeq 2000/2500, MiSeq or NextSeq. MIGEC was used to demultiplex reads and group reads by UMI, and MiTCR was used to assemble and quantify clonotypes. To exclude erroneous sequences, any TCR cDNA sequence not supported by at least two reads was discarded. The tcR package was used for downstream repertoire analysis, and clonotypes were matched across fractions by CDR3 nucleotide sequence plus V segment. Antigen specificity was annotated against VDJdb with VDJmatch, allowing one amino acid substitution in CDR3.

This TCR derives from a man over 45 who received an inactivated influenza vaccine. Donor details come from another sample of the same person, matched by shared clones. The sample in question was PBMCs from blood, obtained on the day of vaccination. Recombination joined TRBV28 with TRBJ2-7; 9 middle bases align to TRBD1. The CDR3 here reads CASSQDRGNFEQYF. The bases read TGTGCCAGCAGCCAGGACAGGGGTAATTTCGAGCAGTACTTC.